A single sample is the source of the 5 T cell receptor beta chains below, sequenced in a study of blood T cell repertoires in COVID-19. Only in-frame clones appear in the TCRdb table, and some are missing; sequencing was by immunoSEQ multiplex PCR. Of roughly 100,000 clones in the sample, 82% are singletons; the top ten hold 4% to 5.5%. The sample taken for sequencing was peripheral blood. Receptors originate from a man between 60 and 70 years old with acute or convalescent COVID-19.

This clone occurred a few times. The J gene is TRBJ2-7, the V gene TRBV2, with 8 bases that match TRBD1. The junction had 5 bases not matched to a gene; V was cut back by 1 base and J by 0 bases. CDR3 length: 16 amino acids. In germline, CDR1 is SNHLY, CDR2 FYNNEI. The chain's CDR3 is CASSEVEGQVSYEQYF. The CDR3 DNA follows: TGTGCCAGCAGTGAAGTGGAGGGACAGGTCTCCTACGAGCAGTACTTC.

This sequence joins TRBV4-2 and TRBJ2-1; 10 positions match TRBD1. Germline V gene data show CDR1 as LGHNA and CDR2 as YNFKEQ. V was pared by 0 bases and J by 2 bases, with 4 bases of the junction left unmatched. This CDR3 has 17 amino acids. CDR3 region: CASSQERTGGTYNEQFF. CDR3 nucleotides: TGTGCCAGCAGCCAAGAAAGGACAGGGGGAACCTACAATGAGCAGTTCTTC.

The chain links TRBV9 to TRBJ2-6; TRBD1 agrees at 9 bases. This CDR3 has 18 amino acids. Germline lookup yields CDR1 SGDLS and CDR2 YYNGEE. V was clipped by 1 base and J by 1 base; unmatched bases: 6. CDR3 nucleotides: TGTGCCAGCAGCGTAAGCGGACAGGGGAGGTCTGGGGCCAACGTCCTGACTTTC. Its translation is CASSVSGQGRSGANVLTF.

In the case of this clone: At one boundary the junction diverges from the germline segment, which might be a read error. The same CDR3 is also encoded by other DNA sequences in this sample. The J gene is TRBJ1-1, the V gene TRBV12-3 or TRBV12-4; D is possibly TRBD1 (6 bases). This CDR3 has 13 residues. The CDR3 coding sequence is TGTGCCAGCAGTTTGGGGGGGCCTACTGAAGCTTTTTTT. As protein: CASSLGGPTEAFF.

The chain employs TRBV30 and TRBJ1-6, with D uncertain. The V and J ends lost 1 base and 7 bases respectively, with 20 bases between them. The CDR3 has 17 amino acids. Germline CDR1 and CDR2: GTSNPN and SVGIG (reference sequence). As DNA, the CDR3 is TGTGCCTGGAGTGGCCCCGTCAGAGGAACTCAAAATTCACCCCTCCACTTT. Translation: CAWSGPVRGTQNSPLHF.